The present T cell receptor beta chain was sequenced within a study of blood T cell repertoires in COVID-19. TCRdb keeps only in-frame clones here, not all; method: immunoSEQ multiplex PCR. The table includes 85,000 to 120,000 clones, over 85% detected once. CDR1 MGHRA and CDR2 YSYEKL come from the germline V gene. J was trimmed by 3 bases and V by 3 bases; bases with no gene match: 6. This CDR3 is 16 amino acids long. The chain joins TRBV4-1 to TRBJ2-1; TRBD1 matches at 9 bases. The source of this sequence is a woman aged 50 to 60 with COVID-19, enrolled during active disease. Sequencing was carried out using peripheral blood. CDR3 in DNA: TGCGCCAGCAGCCATGCCGACAGGGGGAGCTACAATGAGCAGTTCTTC. It is translated as CASSHADRGSYNEQFF.